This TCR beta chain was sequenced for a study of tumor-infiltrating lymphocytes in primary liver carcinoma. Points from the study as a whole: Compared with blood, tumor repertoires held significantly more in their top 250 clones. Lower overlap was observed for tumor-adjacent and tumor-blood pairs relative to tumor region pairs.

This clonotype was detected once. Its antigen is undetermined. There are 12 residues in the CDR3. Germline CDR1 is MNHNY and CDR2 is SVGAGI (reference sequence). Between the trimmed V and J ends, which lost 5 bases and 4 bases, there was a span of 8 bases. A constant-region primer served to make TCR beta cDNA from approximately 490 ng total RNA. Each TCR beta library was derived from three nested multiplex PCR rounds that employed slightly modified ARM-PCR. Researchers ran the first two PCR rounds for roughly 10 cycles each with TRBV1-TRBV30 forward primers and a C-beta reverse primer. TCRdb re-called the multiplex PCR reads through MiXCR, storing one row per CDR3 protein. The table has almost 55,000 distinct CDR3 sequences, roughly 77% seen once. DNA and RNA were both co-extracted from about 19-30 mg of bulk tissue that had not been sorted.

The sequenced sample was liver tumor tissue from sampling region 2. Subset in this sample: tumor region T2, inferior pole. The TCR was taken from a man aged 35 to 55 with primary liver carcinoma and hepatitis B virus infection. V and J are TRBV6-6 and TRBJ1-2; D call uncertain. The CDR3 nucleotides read TGTGCCAGCAGTCCTCCGTCCTATGGCTACACCTTC. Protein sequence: CASSPPSYGYTF.